One and the same sample provided the 11 T cell receptor beta chains below, sequenced in a study of cytomegalovirus exposure and HLA in healthy donors. PCR employed 60 Vbeta and 13 Jbeta primers. Generated by immunoSEQ multiplex PCR, the TCRdb table keeps only in-frame clones and is missing some. The sample consists of about 200,000 clones, approximately 79% of them appearing once. Specimen: PBMCs. Receptors originate from a man aged 50-60 years in good health and CMV-seronegative.

With regard to this clone: The junction differs from germline at one of its ends, possibly a read error. The chain carries TRBV7-9 and TRBJ1-1; no definite D call. The CDR3 is 11 amino acids. Germline-derived CDR1 and CDR2 are SEHNR and FQNEAQ (reference sequence). CDR3 residues: CSSSLNIGLLW. DNA of the CDR3: TGTTCCAGCAGCTTAAATATAGGACTACTATGG.

This chain connects TRBV12-5 to TRBJ1-2; no clear D. Germline-derived CDR1 and CDR2 are LGHNT and FRNRAP. The CDR3 length is 11 residues. V was shortened by 6 bases and J by 6 bases, with 8 bases between the two germline ends. CDR3 residues: CASGPEDGYTF. DNA for the CDR3: TGTGCTAGTGGCCCGGAGGATGGCTACACCTTC.

This chain connects TRBV6-1 to TRBJ1-6; 7 positions agree with TRBD1. From germline, CDR1 is MNHNS and CDR2 SASEGT. The CDR3 covers 15 residues. The J segment lost 10 bases and the V segment lost 6 bases, leaving 12 bases of the junction unmatched. The CDR3 protein is CASRKSQGEDSPLHF. DNA for the CDR3: TGTGCCAGCAGGAAGTCGCAGGGGGAGGACTCACCCCTCCACTTT.

The J gene is TRBJ2-3, the V gene TRBV2, with 13 positions matching TRBD2. The CDR3 covers 15 residues. Germline CDR1 reads SNHLY; CDR2 reads FYNNEI. The trim removed 7 bases at V and 3 bases at J, leaving 4 bases unmatched. The CDR3 coding sequence is TGTGCCAGCAATTCGGGACTAGCGGGAACAGATACGCAGTATTTT. Its protein is CASNSGLAGTDTQYF.

This clone was seen more than once but under ten times. One end of the junction is discordant with germline, which a read error may explain. The rearrangement uses TRBV5-1 and TRBJ1-1; TRBD1 might be the D (6 bases). Looked up from germline, CDR1 is SGHRS and CDR2 is YFSETQ. The CDR3 is 15 amino acids. CDR3 sequence (DNA): TGTGCCAGCAGCTTGCTACAGGGATGGGGCACTGAAGCTTTCTTT. Translating it yields CASSLLQGWGTEAFF.

This clone was observed a single time. J is TRBJ1-2 and V is TRBV7-9, with 7 positions matching TRBD1. With V trimmed by 5 bases and J by 5 bases, 5 bases remained unmatched. The CDR3 runs to 13 residues. CDR1 and CDR2 from the germline V gene are SEHNR and FQNEAQ (reference sequence). The CDR3 DNA sequence: TGTGCCAGCAGCCCAGACAGGGTATATGGCTACACCTTC. Protein product: CASSPDRVYGYTF.

This clone has only a few counts. The rearrangement joins TRBV5-1 to TRBJ2-3; TRBD1 matches at 10 bases. The germline CDR1 and CDR2 sequences are SGHRS and YFSETQ. J was trimmed by 4 bases and V by 4 bases; bases with no gene match: 6. This CDR3 has 15 amino acids. The CDR3 sequence is CASSPTGGAADTQYF. In nucleotides, the CDR3 is TGCGCCAGCAGCCCGACAGGGGGCGCGGCAGATACGCAGTATTTT.

The J gene is TRBJ2-1, the V gene TRBV9, with 7 bases identical to TRBD2. From germline, CDR1 is SGDLS and CDR2 YYNGEE. Germline trimming cut 0 bases from V and 4 bases from J; bases unmatched to any gene: 7. The CDR3 consists of 16 residues. DNA of the CDR3: TGTGCCAGCAGCGTAGAGAGGGGAGGGCCGTACAATGAGCAGTTCTTC. Protein: CASSVERGGPYNEQFF.

The chain uses TRBV28 and TRBJ1-2, with TRBD1 identical over 7 bases. The CDR3 has 15 residues. The V gene's germline CDR1 is MDHEN and CDR2 SYDVKM. The V gene end was trimmed by 7 bases and the J gene end by 2 bases; junction bases not matched to a gene: 10. CDR3 DNA: TGTGCCAGCAACCTTTCACAGGGGTGGAACTATGGCTACACCTTC. This codes for CASNLSQGWNYGYTF.

The CDR3 coding sequence is TGTGCCAGTAGTACCCGCGGGTTCCACGAGCAGTACTTC. Translated, it gives CASSTRGFHEQYF. The rearrangement uses TRBV19 and TRBJ2-7, with D perhaps TRBD2 (5 bases). The CDR3 contains 13 residues. Trimming took 4 bases from V and 5 from J, leaving 12 bases between them. Germline V gene sequence: CDR1 LNHDA, CDR2 SQIVND (reference sequence).

This chain links TRBV5-4 with TRBJ2-7; TRBD2 aligns across 7 bases. The V gene's germline CDR1 is SGHNT and CDR2 YYREEE (reference sequence). The CDR3 is 16 amino acids. V was clipped by 4 bases and J by 0 bases; unmatched bases: 10. The CDR3 nucleotides read TGTGCCAGCAGCCCGATGGGCGGGAGCGTCTCCTACGAGCAGTACTTC. Protein: CASSPMGGSVSYEQYF.